This T cell receptor (beta chain) derives from a study of blood T cell repertoires in COVID-19 (TCRdb year 2020). For the study in its entirety: Collaborator samples came from the United States, Italy and Spain and covered acute and convalescent phases of COVID-19. The prospective study material was composed of cDNA or gDNA derived from T cells, B-cell-depleted T cells, or PBMCs. The repertoires were released in a freely available public database meant as a resource for research on the immune response to SARS-CoV-2. Where available, HLA class I and class II types were taken from metadata supplied by the sample provider and were not determined by assay-based typing. Samples came from the ongoing ImmuneRACE study (first 160 participants) plus 1,254 subjects from 6 global collaborators. Nearly every sample came with metadata listing a de-identified subject ID, COVID-19 status, age in years and sex. Subjects who had been exposed to COVID-19, were actively infected with it, or had recovered from it provided the deeply sampled blood TCRbeta repertoires that made up the dataset.

To note about this clone: The specificity of this receptor is unknown. Nothing much larger sits one base from this clone, and base qualities are not available.

Results and caveats for the whole study, not just this receptor: The quantity of clinical and demographic metadata differed by source and by participant and was supplied without curation.

At one collaborating source in Seattle, patients were enrolled during active infection and were followed longitudinally through the course of disease. Each collaborating institution followed its own protocols to collect whole blood in K2EDTA tubes. For TCRbeta analysis, collaborator samples were shipped as frozen whole blood, as isolated PBMCs, or as DNA extracted from either sample type. TCRbeta CDR3 regions were amplified from genomic DNA using the immunoSEQ Assay, a bias-controlled multiplex PCR. As for the original processing: The number of nucleated cells in each sample was estimated from the amplification of reference gene primers within the assay. To quantify the absolute abundance of each unique TCRbeta CDR3 rearrangement, sequence reads were collapsed and filtered. For each sample, productive Simpson clonality was calculated as the square root of Simpson's diversity index across productive rearrangements. In TCRdb, the immuneACCESS table is reduced to in-frame sequences with V and J assigned. These tables do not hold every clone; where another copy was compared, an unresolved V gene accounts for under half, and the others remain unexplained. V, J and clone size reflect that table, while D and trimming were determined from the DNA. The sample table records approximately 390,000 clones; around 87% of these occur just once. Approximately 2.5% of the sample goes to the ten largest clones.

Sequences KGHDR (CDR1) and SFDVKD (CDR2) are obtained from the germline V gene. The CDR3 contains 16 residues, cysteine and phenylalanine counted. The retained sequence is limited to the CDR3, 48 bases, with the frame set at the first base. V drops 2 bases and J drops 1 base, leaving 13 bases in between. This TCR was sampled from a woman between 55 and 75 years old with COVID-19, enrolled during active disease. The V and J genes are TRBV24-1 and TRBJ1-1, with TRBD1 tentatively as D gene (5 bases match). The sequenced material came from peripheral blood. The nucleotides are TGTGCCACCAGTGATTCTCCGGACACCAAGAACACTGAAGCTTTCTTT. Its translation reads: CATSDSPDTKNTEAFF.